This record concerns one T cell receptor (beta chain) sequence. This specimen comes from a study of blood T cell repertoires in COVID-19. For the study at large: Whether acute or convalescent, the COVID-19 samples came from the United States, Italy and Spain. T cells, B-cell-depleted T cells, or PBMCs provided the cDNA or gDNA that served as material.

Study processing details: Reference gene primer amplification in the assay estimated nucleated cell counts. Profiled with immunoSEQ multiplex PCR; TCRdb holds only in-frame clones, not every one. The V and J calls and clone size were taken over from that table, and D and trimming were inferred from the DNA. The table shows 50,000 to 70,000 clones, with 75% to 95% occurring only once. V lost 2 bases to trimming and J lost 7 bases; unmatched junction nucleotides: 6. The germline V gene has CDR1 MDHEN and CDR2 SYDVKM. CDR3 size: 15 residues. This rearrangement joins TRBV28 to TRBJ1-4; the match to TRBD1 covers 8 bases. This TCR was sampled from a woman older than 75 with active COVID-19. The specimen was peripheral blood. CDR3 in amino acids: CASSLPRGRSEKLFF. The CDR3 DNA reads as TGTGCCAGCAGTTTACCCAGGGGGCGATCTGAAAAACTGTTTTTT. The entire variable domain, with the rest obtained from reference TRBV28 and TRBJ1-4, is as follows: DVKVTQSSRYLVKRTGEKVFLECVQDMDHENMFWYRQDPGLGLRLIYFSYDVKMKEKGDIPEGYSVSREKKERFSLILESASTNQTSMYLCASSLPRGRSEKLFFGSGTQLSVL.